Only a few counts were recorded for the clone carrying this TCR beta chain. Antigen specificity is unknown. V was cut by 2 bases and J by 0 bases, with 17 bases left in between. Germline V lookup: CDR1 GTSNPN, CDR2 SVGIG (reference sequence). The CDR3 length is 16 residues. Each donor was healthy, and each was a bone marrow donor. PCR primers comprised 60 Vbeta and 13 Jbeta primers. Libraries were prepared by immunoSEQ multiplex PCR; TCRdb keeps only in-frame clonotypes and omits some of them. The sample includes 100,000 to 150,000 clones, 15% to 20% of them seen just once. The data are from a study of cytomegalovirus exposure and HLA in healthy donors. Overall study findings and caveats: In a later analysis, an Asian-associated ancestry cluster reportedly showed fewer N-insertions than the approximately 620-donor mean. While the bulk of TCR sequences proved rare, some public TCRs turned up in many donors.

The chain is built from TRBV30 and TRBJ2-7; D remains unclear. This receptor was taken from a female donor in good health and CMV-seropositive. Sequences were obtained from PBMCs. The CDR3 here is CAWSRHKTGSSYEQYF. The CDR3 DNA reads TGTGCCTGGAGTCGCCATAAGACTGGAAGCTCCTACGAGCAGTACTTC.